Below, 14 T cell receptor beta chains from the same sample are listed, as sequenced in a study of long-term antiretroviral therapy in people with HIV. An immunoSEQ assay, version v3.0, was performed at survey level. Sequencing was performed with immunoSEQ multiplex PCR; in TCRdb, only in-frame clones are kept and a portion is missing. The sample shows under 30,000 clones, roughly 80% of them seen only once. The sequencing here drew on unsorted PBMCs, taken 0.8 years before starting antiretroviral therapy. The receptor set was obtained from a man aged 18 to 29 with HIV.

The CDR3, as DNA: TGTGCCAGCACCCACAAAAGGTGTGGGGAGACTGCGGAGGGGGCAGAGGTGTTTTTT. Protein product: CASTHKRCGETAEGAEVFF. The chain has TRBV21-1 and TRBJ1-4; TRBD1, the table's D call, lacks a check against the DNA. TRBV21-1 is termed a pseudogene. This CDR3 spans 19 amino acids.

The chain joins TRBV27 to TRBJ2-2; 16 nucleotides agree with TRBD2. The CDR3 has 17 residues. Looked up from germline, CDR1 is MNHEY and CDR2 is SMNVEV (reference sequence). Trimming removed 5 bases from V and 3 bases from J; junction bases left unmatched: 3. DNA of the CDR3: TGTGCCAGCAGTACGGGACTAGCGGGGGGGGACACCGGGGAGCTGTTTTTT. This gives the protein CASSTGLAGGDTGELFF.

As DNA, the CDR3 is TGTGCCAGCAGCTTAAAGAGCGGGAGCCCGAAGTACGAGCAGTACTTC. Translated, it gives CASSLKSGSPKYEQYF. V gene TRBV7-9 combines with J gene TRBJ2-7; 8 bases map to TRBD2. The CDR3 has 16 amino acids. V was clipped by 2 bases and J by 4 bases; unmatched bases: 10. CDR1 and CDR2 (germline): SEHNR, FQNEAQ (reference sequence).

V is TRBV18 and J is TRBJ2-3; D is unresolved. CDR3 length: 14 amino acids. The V gene lost 3 bases and the J gene lost 2 bases, with 9 bases spanning the gap. Looked up from germline, CDR1 is KGHSH and CDR2 is LQKENI. Here the CDR3 DNA reads TGTGCCAGCTCACCTAACCACAACACAGATACGCAGTATTTT. It translates to CASSPNHNTDTQYF.

The V call is TRBV7-8, the J call TRBJ1-1, with a weak D call TRBD1 (5 bases). Germline CDR1 and CDR2: SGHVS and FQNEAQ. V was clipped by 5 bases and J by 1 base, with 11 bases between them. The CDR3 is 14 residues long. The CDR3 loop is CASSPEGRNTEAFF. The CDR3 region has the DNA TGTGCCAGCAGCCCGGAGGGGAGGAACACTGAAGCTTTCTTT.

The chain joins TRBV5-1 to TRBJ1-1; D gene uncertain. Germline V CDR1 and CDR2: SGHRS, YFSETQ. Trimming stripped 0 bases from V and 1 base from J, with 10 bases between. This CDR3 has 15 amino acids. CDR3 sequence (DNA): TGCGCCAGCAGCTTGGGAGGAGGATGGAACACTGAAGCTTTCTTT. Amino acids: CASSLGGGWNTEAFF.

The J gene is TRBJ2-7, the V gene TRBV9, with 13 bases matching TRBD2. Germline CDR1 is SGDLS and CDR2 is YYNGEE. The ends lost 4 bases at V and 1 base at J; junction bases unmatched: 5. This CDR3 region has 16 residues. The CDR3 bases are TGTGCCAGCAGCCGGACTAGCGGGGGTGTATCCTACGAGCAGTACTTC. This codes for CASSRTSGGVSYEQYF.

This sequence joins TRBV28 and TRBJ2-2, with D possibly matching TRBD2 (5 bases). V lost 2 bases to trimming and J lost 1 base, with 8 bases between them. This CDR3 spans 15 amino acids. Germline CDR1 is MDHEN and CDR2 is SYDVKM. CDR3 sequence: CASSLSGLNTGELFF. The CDR3 coding sequence is TGTGCCAGCAGTTTAAGCGGATTGAACACCGGGGAGCTGTTTTTT.

This chain connects TRBV7-3 to TRBJ1-3, with 8 bases aligning to TRBD1. The V gene end was trimmed by 1 base and the J gene end by 4 bases; junction bases not matched to a gene: 15. CDR1 is SGHTA and CDR2 is FQGTGA in the germline V gene. This CDR3 is 19 amino acids long. The CDR3 nucleotides read TGTGCCAGCAGCTTAAGTCACGGACAGGGCGCCATCGCGGGAAACACCATATATTTT. Residues: CASSLSHGQGAIAGNTIYF. The variable domain in full, completed from reference TRBV7-3 and TRBJ1-3, reads GAGVSQTPSNKVTEKGKYVELRCDPISGHTALYWYRQSLGQGPEFLIYFQGTGAADDSGLPNDRFFAVRPEGSVSTLKIQRTERGDSAVYLCASSLSHGQGAIAGNTIYFGEGSWLTVV.

This clone was picked up one time. The chain employs TRBV7-2 and TRBJ2-7; TRBD1 might be the D (5 bases). CDR1 SGHTA and CDR2 FQGNSA come from the germline V gene. The ends were cut back, 1 base at V and 3 bases at J, with 16 bases in the middle. There are 16 residues in the CDR3. CDR3 region: CASSLGKGLGRYEQYF. CDR3 DNA sequence: TGTGCCAGCAGCTTAGGTAAAGGGTTGGGGCGCTACGAGCAGTACTTC.

This clone has just a few counts. The chain joins TRBV9 to TRBJ2-7; no reliable D call. This CDR3 is 14 amino acids long. In germline, CDR1 is SGDLS, CDR2 YYNGEE. The V gene lost 0 bases and the J gene lost 5 bases, with 12 bases spanning the gap. This CDR3 reads CASSVERTSDEQYF. CDR3 in DNA: TGTGCCAGCAGCGTAGAAAGGACCTCGGACGAGCAGTACTTC.

The V and J genes are TRBV7-9 and TRBJ2-1, with TRBD2 identical over 8 bases. This CDR3 has 16 residues. Germline V CDR1 and CDR2: SEHNR, FQNEAQ (reference sequence). Trimming at V came to 5 bases and at J to 8 bases, leaving 14 bases not matched to a gene. The CDR3 nucleotides are TGTGCCAGCAGCCCCGGGACTAGTGGAAGTTTCGATGAGCAGTTCTTC. Protein product: CASSPGTSGSFDEQFF.

The chain uses TRBV28 and TRBJ2-3, with 8 bases fitting TRBD2. The CDR3 extends over 17 amino acids. Germline loops: CDR1 MDHEN, CDR2 SYDVKM. Germline trimming cut 4 bases from V and 4 bases from J; bases unmatched to any gene: 13. Written as DNA, the CDR3 is TGTGCCAGCAGTTCACTAGGACTAGCCAGATCCCCAGATACGCAGTATTTT. This translates into CASSSLGLARSPDTQYF.

The rearrangement links TRBV10-2 to TRBJ2-2; 7 bases line up with TRBD1. The CDR3 runs 13 residues. Trimming at V came to 8 bases and at J to 6 bases, leaving 6 bases not matched to a gene. CDR1 and CDR2 from the germline V gene are WSHSY and SAAADI. In DNA, the CDR3 is TGCGCCAGCGGTTCCACAGGGGCCGGGGAGCTGTTTTTT. As protein: CASGSTGAGELFF.